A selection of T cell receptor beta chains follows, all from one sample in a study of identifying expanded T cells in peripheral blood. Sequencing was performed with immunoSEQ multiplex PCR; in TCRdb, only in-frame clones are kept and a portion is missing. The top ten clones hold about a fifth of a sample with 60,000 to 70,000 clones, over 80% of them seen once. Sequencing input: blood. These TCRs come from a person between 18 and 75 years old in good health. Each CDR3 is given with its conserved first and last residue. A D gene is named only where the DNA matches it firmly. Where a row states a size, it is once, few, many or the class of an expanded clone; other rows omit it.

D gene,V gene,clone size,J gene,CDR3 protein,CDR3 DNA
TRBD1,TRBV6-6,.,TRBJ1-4,CASSWRGGSNNEKLFF,TGTGCCAGCAGTTGGAGAGGGGGCAGTAATAATGAAAAACTGTTTTTT
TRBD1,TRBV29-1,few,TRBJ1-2,CSGETGNYGYTF,TGCAGCGGGGAGACAGGGAACTATGGCTACACCTTC
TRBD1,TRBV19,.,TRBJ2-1,CASSRDSPKQFF,TGTGCCAGTAGTAGGGACAGTCCTAAGCAGTTCTTC
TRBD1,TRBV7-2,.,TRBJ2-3,CASSSGPGQTTDTQYF,TGTGCCAGCAGCTCGGGGCCGGGACAGACCACAGATACGCAGTATTTT
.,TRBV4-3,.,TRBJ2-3,CASSRRGEDTQYF,TGCGCCAGCAGCCGGAGGGGGGAGGATACGCAGTATTTT
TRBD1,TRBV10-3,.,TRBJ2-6,CAISESGTGSGANVLTF,TGTGCCATCAGTGAGTCGGGGACAGGGTCTGGGGCCAACGTCCTGACTTTC
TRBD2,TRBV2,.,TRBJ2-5,CASSEARGNEETQYF,TGTGCCAGCAGTGAAGCGCGGGGGAACGAAGAGACCCAGTACTTC
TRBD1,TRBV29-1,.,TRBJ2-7,CSVVGTGEAYEQYF,TGCAGCGTCGTTGGGACAGGGGAGGCCTACGAGCAGTACTTC
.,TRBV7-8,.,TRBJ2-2,CASKLELVGGELFF,TGTGCCAGCAAACTAGAATTGGTGGGCGGGGAGCTGTTTTTT
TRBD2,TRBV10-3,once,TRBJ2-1,CAISEVLAGGPNEQFF,TGTGCCATCAGTGAGGTCCTAGCGGGAGGGCCGAATGAGCAGTTCTTC
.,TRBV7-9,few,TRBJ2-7,CASSLGTAAYEQYF,TGTGCCAGCAGCTTAGGGACAGCAGCCTACGAGCAGTACTTC
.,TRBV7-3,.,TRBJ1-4,CASSLSQGRGEKLFF,TGTGCCAGCAGCTTAAGCCAGGGACGGGGTGAAAAACTGTTTTTT
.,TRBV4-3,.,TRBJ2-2,CASRAALVSSTGELFF,TGCGCCAGCAGGGCAGCTTTGGTTTCGAGCACCGGGGAGCTGTTTTTT
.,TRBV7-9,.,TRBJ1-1,CASSLGAGLGEAFF,TGTGCCAGCAGCTTAGGGGCGGGACTCGGGGAAGCTTTCTTT
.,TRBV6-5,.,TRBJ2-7,CASSWTYEQYF,TGTGCCAGCAGTTGGACCTACGAGCAGTACTTC
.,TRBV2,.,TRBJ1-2,CASSDTVNYGYTF,TGTGCCAGCAGTGACACAGTTAACTATGGCTACACCTTC
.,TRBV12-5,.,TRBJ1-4,CASGLGTAGDLFHLFF,TGTGCTAGTGGTTTGGGAACTGCAGGGGACCTATTTCATCTGTTTTTT
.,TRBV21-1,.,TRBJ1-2,CASSRQTRGGYGYTF,TGTGCCAGCAGCAGGCAGACTAGGGGGGGGTATGGCTACACCTTC
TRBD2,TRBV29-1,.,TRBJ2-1,CSVPLGEASGIYNEQFF,TGCAGCGTCCCCCTGGGGGAGGCTAGCGGGATCTACAATGAGCAGTTCTTC
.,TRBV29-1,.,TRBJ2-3,CSGGEVTDTQYF,TGCAGCGGGGGGGAGGTCACAGATACGCAGTATTTT
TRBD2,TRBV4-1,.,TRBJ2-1,CASSTASGGAIKQFF,TGCGCCAGCAGTACGGCTAGCGGGGGGGCCATTAAGCAGTTCTTC
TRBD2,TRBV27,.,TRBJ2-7,CASSLRNSVLAGEQYF,TGTGCCAGCAGTTTACGCAACAGCGTCCTAGCGGGTGAGCAGTACTTC
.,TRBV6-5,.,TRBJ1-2,CASSYSGSLQEDGYTF,TGTGCCAGCAGTTACTCGGGTTCTCTTCAGGAGGATGGCTACACCTTC
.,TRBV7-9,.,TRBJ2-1,CASSLGLGVERTMQQFF,TGTGCCAGCAGCTTAGGGCTTGGGGTCGAACGTACAATGCAGCAGTTCTTC
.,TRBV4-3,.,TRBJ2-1,CASSQDGSGDGEQFF,TGCGCCAGCAGCCAAGATGGGTCGGGAGACGGGGAGCAGTTCTTC
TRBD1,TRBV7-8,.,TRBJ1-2,CASSPQDRAGYTF,TGTGCCAGCAGCCCGCAGGACAGGGCTGGCTACACCTTC
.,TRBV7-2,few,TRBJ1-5,CASSLAGSNQPQHF,TGTGCCAGCAGCTTAGCAGGGAGCAATCAGCCCCAGCATTTT
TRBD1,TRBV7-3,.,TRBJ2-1,CASSFDRGSYNEQFF,TGTGCCAGCAGCTTCGACAGGGGGTCCTACAATGAGCAGTTCTTC
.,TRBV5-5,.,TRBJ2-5,CASSTAGLVQETQYF,TGTGCCAGCAGCACCGCCGGACTGGTCCAAGAGACCCAGTACTTC
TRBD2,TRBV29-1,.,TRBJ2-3,CSVERDYTDTQYF,TGCAGCGTTGAAAGGGACTACACAGATACGCAGTATTTT
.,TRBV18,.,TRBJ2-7,CASSPRGLVYEQYF,TGTGCCAGCTCACCTCGGGGCCTGGTCTACGAGCAGTACTTC
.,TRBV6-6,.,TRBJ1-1,CASTPGANTEAFF,TGTGCCAGCACCCCTGGGGCGAACACTGAAGCTTTCTTT
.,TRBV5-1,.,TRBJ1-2,CASSLGDGVDGYTF,TGCGCCAGCAGCTTGGGGGACGGGGTAGATGGCTACACCTTC
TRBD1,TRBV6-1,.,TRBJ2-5,CASSVQGIDLTEETQYF,TGTGCCAGCAGTGTACAGGGGATTGACCTTACAGAAGAGACCCAGTACTTC
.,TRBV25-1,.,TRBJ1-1,CASSSRDGREAFF,TGTGCCAGCAGTAGCCGGGACGGACGTGAAGCTTTCTTT
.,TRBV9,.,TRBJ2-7,CASSALEGSYEQYF,TGTGCCAGCAGCGCTCTGGAGGGTTCCTACGAGCAGTACTTC
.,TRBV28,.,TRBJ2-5,CASRGTAVGGTQYF,TGTGCCAGCAGGGGGACGGCCGTCGGCGGGACCCAGTACTTC
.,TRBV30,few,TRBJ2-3,CAWEEMTDTQYF,TGTGCCTGGGAAGAAATGACAGATACGCAGTATTTT
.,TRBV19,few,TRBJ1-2,CASSQGLGYTF,TGTGCCAGTAGCCAGGGCCTTGGCTACACCTTC
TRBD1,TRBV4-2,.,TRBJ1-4,CASSQDLGGEYLEKLFF,TGTGCCAGCAGCCAAGATTTAGGGGGCGAATATCTTGAAAAACTGTTTTTT
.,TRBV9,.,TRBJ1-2,CASSQDTTDGYTF,TGTGCCAGCAGCCAAGATACGACCGATGGCTACACCTTC
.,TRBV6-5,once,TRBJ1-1,CASSYPPRAFF,TGTGCCAGCAGTTACCCCCCGAGAGCTTTCTTT
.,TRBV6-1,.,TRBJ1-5,CASSVAGGNQPQHF,TGTGCCAGCAGTGTGGCCGGGGGCAATCAGCCCCAGCATTTT
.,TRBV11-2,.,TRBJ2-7,CASSFSGLALTYEQYF,TGTGCCAGCAGCTTCTCGGGCTTGGCTCTAACCTACGAGCAGTACTTC
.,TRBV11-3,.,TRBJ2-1,CASSFRGGQGNEQFF,TGTGCCAGCAGCTTCAGGGGGGGACAAGGGAATGAGCAGTTCTTC
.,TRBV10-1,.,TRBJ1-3,CASSEFGRGSEDGLTF,.
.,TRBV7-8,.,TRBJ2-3,CASSSRHTDTQYF,TGTGCCAGCAGCTCTCGCCACACAGATACGCAGTATTTT
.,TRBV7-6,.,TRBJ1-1,CASSLVATVNTEAFF,TGTGCCAGCAGCTTAGTCGCTACAGTGAACACTGAAGCTTTCTTT
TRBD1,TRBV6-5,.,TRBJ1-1,CASSWTGNTEAFF,TGTGCCAGCAGTTGGACAGGGAACACTGAAGCTTTCTTT
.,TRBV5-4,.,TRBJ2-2,CASSPPNSKGGGELFF,TGTGCCAGCAGCCCGCCCAACTCTAAGGGGGGCGGGGAGCTGTTTTTT
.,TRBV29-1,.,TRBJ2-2,CSVVESNTGELFF,TGCAGCGTTGTCGAATCGAACACCGGGGAGCTGTTTTTT